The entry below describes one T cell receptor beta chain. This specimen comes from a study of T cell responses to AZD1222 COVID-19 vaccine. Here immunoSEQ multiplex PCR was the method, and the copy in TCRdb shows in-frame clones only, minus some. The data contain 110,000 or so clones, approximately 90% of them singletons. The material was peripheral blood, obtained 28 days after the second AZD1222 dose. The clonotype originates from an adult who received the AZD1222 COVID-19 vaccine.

The CDR3 protein is CASSQDSRQGNYGYTF. Here the CDR3 DNA reads TGCGCCAGCAGCCAAGATTCGAGGCAGGGCAACTATGGCTACACCTTC. V is TRBV4-3 and J is TRBJ1-2, with D maybe TRBD1 (5 bases). CDR1 is LGHNA, CDR2 YSLEER, per germline. V lost 0 bases, J lost 2 bases, and 13 bases lay in between. The CDR3 has 16 residues.